The sequence of this T cell receptor (beta chain) was determined in a study of cytomegalovirus exposure and HLA in healthy donors (dated by TCRdb to the late 2010s). Study-wide context: According to a later analysis, one platform produced both the 100 to 150 validation repertoires and the roughly 660 repertoires of the first cohort. The study aimed to test whether cataloging public T cell receptors could reveal signatures of past pathogen exposure. A separate validation cohort of more than 100 different subjects was used in addition to the approximately 700-subject first cohort. To predict cytomegalovirus infection status, the study combined high-throughput TCR immunosequencing, statistical association of individual TCRs with disease status, and machine learning.

Library prep was done by the immunoSEQ multiplex PCR assay. In the source study's methods: A statistical classification framework was built to diagnose cytomegalovirus status from the catalog of TCR beta chain sequences. In its TCRdb copy, this immuneACCESS table keeps in-frame sequences only and misses some clones. Where compared with another copy, unresolved V genes explain less than half of these, and the others have no known cause. For V, J and clone size, that table is used; D and trimming come from the DNA. The sample has around 140,000 clones on record, approximately 86% of them singletons. The top ten hold 4.5% to 5.5% of the sample. Notes on this clone: Its binding antigen is unknown. No base quality information exists; no much larger clone differs at one position.

The donors were included in the validation cohort of 120 subjects, a group kept apart from the roughly 690-subject first cohort. The research as a whole found: Cytomegalovirus status was reported to be diagnosed by the classifier with high specificity and sensitivity in both the original and validation cohorts. In a later analysis, TCRs clustered in the first cohort were found to also tend to co-occur in the approximately 110 validation repertoires, with 94% of cluster scores above 0. Most TCR sequences were observed very rarely across donors, whereas some public TCRs were present in many individuals. A few of the identified cytomegalovirus-associated TCR beta chains were confirmed in vitro to be specific for cytomegalovirus antigens. In the study, approximately 160 TCR beta chains were listed as associated with cytomegalovirus. The validation cohort had no HLA typing available for a later analysis, so co-occurrence within that cohort was assessed over all 120 repertoires. It was suggested by the authors that the approach could potentially be generalized to other disease states and immunological phenotypes.

The sample comprised PBMCs. This receptor was obtained from a man aged 18 to 29 in good health and CMV-seropositive.

The nucleotide sequence reads as follows: TGTGCCAGCAGTATACGGGACAGGGACTATGGCTACACCTTC. Translated, this gives CASSIRDRDYGYTF. The rearrangement joined TRBV6-1 to TRBJ1-2, with TRBD1 identical over 9 junction bases. Compared with germline, V lacks 5 bases and J lacks 3 bases; bases without a gene match: 4. For CDR1 and CDR2, the germline V gene lists MNHNS and SASEGT. The CDR3 starts with the cysteine, ends with the phenylalanine, and has 14 residues. Solely the CDR3 DNA is kept, with 42 bases framed from the first base.